This is a list of T cell receptor beta chains from one sample in a study of cytomegalovirus exposure and HLA in healthy donors. Assay: immunoSEQ multiplex PCR; the TCRdb copy retains only in-frame clones and omits some. Here the sample spans over 90,000 clones, around four fifths being singletons. Input material: PBMCs. The source is a man in his forties in good health and CMV-seronegative. Each CDR3 is given with its conserved first and last residue. D genes are given only for firm matches. The size entry is marked missing in some rows and otherwise reads once, few, many or a size class.

V: TRBV19
size: NA
J: TRBJ1-5
D: NA
DNA: TGTGCCAGTAATCGGGGGTGGGAGCCCCAGCATTTT
CDR3: CASNRGWEPQHF

V: TRBV6-6
size: NA
J: TRBJ1-5
D: TRBD1
DNA: TGTGCCAGCAGTTACTCGACAGGGGGCGATCAGCCCCAGCATTTT
CDR3: CASSYSTGGDQPQHF

V: TRBV6-4
size: few
J: TRBJ2-1
D: NA
DNA: TGTGCCAGCAGTCCCCAGGGTTACAATGAGCAGTTCTTC
CDR3: CASSPQGYNEQFF

V: TRBV18
size: few
J: TRBJ1-1
D: TRBD1
DNA: TGTGCCAGCTCACCCGGGACAGCCCAACCGGCTGAAGCTTTCTTT
CDR3: CASSPGTAQPAEAFF

V: TRBV2
size: NA
J: TRBJ2-5
D: NA
DNA: TGTGCCAGCAGAGGACAGCAAGAGACCCAGTACTTC
CDR3: CASRGQQETQYF

V: TRBV6-5
size: NA
J: TRBJ2-2
D: NA
DNA: TGTGCCAGCAGCCCGACAGCGAACACCGGGGAGCTGTTTTTT
CDR3: CASSPTANTGELFF

V: TRBV27
size: NA
J: TRBJ2-3
D: NA
DNA: TGTGCCAGCAGCGCCTCCCTCGACAGAACAGATACGCAGTATTTT
CDR3: CASSASLDRTDTQYF

V: TRBV15
size: NA
J: TRBJ1-2
D: NA
DNA: TGTGCCACCAGCAGAGGTCGGGGGGCCGGTGGCTACACCTTC
CDR3: CATSRGRGAGGYTF

V: TRBV10-3
size: NA
J: TRBJ1-6
D: TRBD1
DNA: TGTGCCATCAGTGTCGGGACAGGGCCGGATTACTCACCCCTCCACTTT
CDR3: CAISVGTGPDYSPLHF

V: TRBV9
size: NA
J: TRBJ2-7
D: TRBD1
DNA: TGTGCCAGCAGCAAGGGGGCGGCCCTTCACGAGCAGTACTTC
CDR3: CASSKGAALHEQYF

V: TRBV19
size: NA
J: TRBJ2-1
D: TRBD2
DNA: TGTGCCAGTAGTATGGGAGGGGACAATGAGCAGTTCTTC
CDR3: CASSMGGDNEQFF

V: TRBV6-6
size: few
J: TRBJ2-3
D: TRBD2
DNA: TGTGCCAGCAGATGGACTAGCGGGGGAGTAACAGATACGCAGTATTTT
CDR3: CASRWTSGGVTDTQYF

V: TRBV6-5
size: NA
J: TRBJ2-3
D: NA
DNA: TGTGCCAGCAGTTACGGACAGATAGGGGATACGCAGTATTTT
CDR3: CASSYGQIGDTQYF

V: TRBV4-3
size: once
J: TRBJ2-7
D: TRBD1
DNA: TGCGCCAGCAGCCAAGTATTGCGTGGGACAGGGGTCTACGAGCAGTACTTC
CDR3: CASSQVLRGTGVYEQYF

V: TRBV25-1
size: NA
J: TRBJ1-2
D: TRBD1
DNA: TGTGCCAGCAGTGAGGAGGGGGCGGAGGGCTACACCTTC
CDR3: CASSEEGAEGYTF

V: TRBV5-1
size: few
J: TRBJ2-3
D: TRBD2
DNA: TGCGCCAGCAGCACGGGACTAAACACAGATACGCAGTATTTT
CDR3: CASSTGLNTDTQYF